These 9 T cell receptor beta chains were sequenced from one sample in a study of cytomegalovirus exposure and HLA in healthy donors. It was with 60 Vbeta and 13 Jbeta primers that the PCR ran. Method: immunoSEQ multiplex PCR; TCRdb's copy keeps in-frame clones and lacks some. The sample contains about 140,000 clones, about a tenth of which appear only once. The specimen was PBMCs. These receptors all stem from a male donor in good health and CMV-seronegative.

This rearrangement joins TRBV9 to TRBJ1-6; D is perhaps TRBD1 (5 bases). From germline, CDR1 is SGDLS and CDR2 YYNGEE. The V and J ends lost 1 base and 7 bases respectively, with 9 bases between them. CDR3 length: 14 residues. The CDR3 is CASSVMQGNSPLHF. The CDR3 nucleotides are TGTGCCAGCAGCGTAATGCAGGGAAATTCACCCCTCCACTTT.

This clone was seen just once. The chain's CDR3 is CASSPETGGNYGYTF. DNA for the CDR3: TGTGCCAGCAGCCCCGAGACAGGGGGGAACTATGGCTACACCTTC. This sequence joins TRBV27 and TRBJ1-2; 9 bases are shared with TRBD1. This CDR3 has 15 residues. CDR1 and CDR2 (germline): MNHEY, SMNVEV (reference sequence). The J segment lost 2 bases and the V segment lost 6 bases, leaving 7 bases of the junction unmatched.

This chain connects TRBV9 to TRBJ2-3; a possible D gene is TRBD2 (5 bases). V gave up 4 bases and J gave up 2 bases, with 17 bases separating them. CDR1 is SGDLS, CDR2 YYNGEE, per germline. The CDR3 covers 16 residues. The CDR3 nucleotides are TGTGCCAGCAGCTCATACCCCCGGGGAACCACAGATACGCAGTATTTT. Translating gives CASSSYPRGTTDTQYF.

This chain joins TRBV14 and TRBJ1-1; D unclear. V lost 4 bases and J 5 bases, leaving 14 bases between the germline ends. Germline CDR1 and CDR2: SGHDN and FVKESK. The length of the CDR3 is 14 residues. The CDR3 DNA reads as TGTGCCAGCAGCCCCCGGCAGGAACCAACTGAAGCTTTCTTT. It is translated as CASSPRQEPTEAFF.

The rearrangement links TRBV27 to TRBJ1-3, with 8 bases that match TRBD1. Germline CDR1 MNHEY, CDR2 SMNVEV (reference sequence). The CDR3 spans 16 residues. Trimming removed 7 bases from V and 5 bases from J; junction bases left unmatched: 13. The CDR3 is CASILSFAGGRNTIYF. CDR3 nucleotides: TGTGCCAGCATCCTATCGTTTGCAGGGGGCAGAAACACCATATATTTT.

This clone turned up a few times. The chain is built from TRBV15 and TRBJ1-3; D is unclear. Germline-derived CDR1 and CDR2 are LNHNV and YYDKDF (reference sequence). This CDR3 spans 16 amino acids. V shed 2 bases and J shed 2 bases, with 13 bases lying between them. CDR3 residues: CATSRPEGGTGNTIYF. DNA for the CDR3: TGTGCCACCAGCAGACCCGAGGGAGGCACTGGAAACACCATATATTTT.

This clone was seen a handful of times. The chain employs TRBV4-3 and TRBJ2-2; maybe TRBD1 (5 bases). The V gene lost 1 base and the J gene lost 7 bases, with 16 bases spanning the gap. Looked up from germline, CDR1 is LGHNA and CDR2 is YSLEER. This CDR3 has 16 residues. This chain's CDR3 is CASSQGPPPGFGELFF. CDR3 nucleotides: TGCGCCAGCAGCCAAGGTCCCCCCCCAGGGTTCGGGGAGCTGTTTTTT.

The J gene is TRBJ1-1, the V gene TRBV30, with a possible D match to TRBD1 (6 bases). Germline assignment: CDR1 GTSNPN and CDR2 SVGIG (reference sequence). The CDR3 length is 14 residues. Trimming stripped 0 bases from V and 5 bases from J, with 13 bases between. In DNA, the CDR3 is TGTGCCTGGAGTGTACAGGGTAGGGGTACTGAAGCTTTCTTT. Its protein is CAWSVQGRGTEAFF.

This clone was observed a few times. The chain links TRBV7-3 to TRBJ2-1, with 10 bases aligning to TRBD1. The V gene end was trimmed by 2 bases and the J gene end by 4 bases; junction bases not matched to a gene: 2. CDR1 and CDR2 (germline): SGHTA, FQGTGA. The CDR3 length is 15 residues. The CDR3 loop is CASSLVDRGYNEQFF. The CDR3 nucleotides read TGTGCCAGCAGCTTAGTGGACAGGGGGTACAATGAGCAGTTCTTC. The full variable domain, completed using reference TRBV7-3 and TRBJ2-1, is GAGVSQTPSNKVTEKGKYVELRCDPISGHTALYWYRQSLGQGPEFLIYFQGTGAADDSGLPNDRFFAVRPEGSVSTLKIQRTERGDSAVYLCASSLVDRGYNEQFFGPGTRLTVL.